This is a list of T cell receptor beta chains from one sample in a study of regulatory T cells in long-lasting Graves disease. MiXCR was run by TCRdb on the multiplex PCR reads, yielding one entry per CDR3 protein. The data show about 470,000 distinct CDR3 sequences, about 20% seen once. Here the sequenced sample was peripheral blood mononuclear cells (PBMCs), taken when the disease was refractory, from a patient treated with antithyroid drugs. These receptors originate from a female donor with Graves disease. Both conserved end residues are part of each CDR3. The order of the fields is V gene, D gene, J gene, clone size, CDR3 protein, CDR3 DNA. The D gene is left open where the match is weak. Not all rows give a size; the values are once, few, many and, for expanded clones, a class.

>TRBV7-2|NA|TRBJ2-4|NA
CASSALKAKNIQYF
TGTGCCAGCAGCGCCTTGAAAGCCAAAAACATTCAGTACTTC
>TRBV6-1|TRBD1|TRBJ1-2|many
CATHSPGQGANYGYTF
TGTGCCACTCACTCCCCAGGACAGGGGGCTAACTATGGCTACACCTTC
>TRBV28|NA|TRBJ2-7|many
CASSPLGPEQYF
TGTGCCAGCAGTCCCCTCGGGCCCGAGCAGTACTTC
>TRBV5-5|NA|TRBJ1-1|few
CASSLARKPNTEAFF
TGTGCCAGCAGCTTGGCGAGGAAGCCGAACACTGAAGCTTTCTTT
>TRBV6-1|TRBD1|TRBJ1-5|NA
CATAGTDNQPQHF
TGTGCCACCGCCGGGACAGACAATCAGCCCCAGCATTTT
>TRBV6-1|NA|TRBJ2-7|many
CASSEGGSLGEQYF
TGTGCCAGCAGTGAAGGGGGGTCCCTTGGCGAGCAGTACTTC
>TRBV7-8|NA|TRBJ1-5|many
CASSLERTVRQPQHF
TGTGCCAGCAGCTTAGAGAGGACAGTACGGCAGCCCCAGCATTTT
>TRBV7-8|NA|TRBJ2-3|once
CASSPRWAGGGTDTQYF
TGTGCCAGCAGCCCCCGGTGGGCAGGGGGGGGCACAGATACGCAGTATTTT
>TRBV28|NA|TRBJ2-7|many
CASRYREYEQYF
TGTGCCAGCAGGTACCGAGAGTACGAGCAGTACTTC
>TRBV12-3/TRBV12-4|TRBD1|TRBJ2-2|few
CAGTLLTLGGTGAIPNTGELFF
TGTGCCGGCACCCTCTTAACCCTTGGGGGGACAGGGGCCATACCGAACACCGGGGAGCTGTTTTTT
>TRBV7-3|NA|TRBJ2-5|many
CASSDTGSQETQYF
TGTGCCAGCAGCGATACAGGGTCCCAAGAGACCCAGTACTTC
>TRBV2|NA|TRBJ1-2|many
CASTEGPTFDYGYTF
TGTGCCAGCACAGAAGGACCGACTTTCGACTATGGCTACACCTTC
>TRBV18|TRBD2|TRBJ2-2|NA
CASSPPGLAGDTGELFF
TGTGCCAGCTCACCACCCGGACTAGCGGGAGATACCGGGGAGCTGTTTTTT
>TRBV5-1|NA|TRBJ2-7|few
CASSPQQGWYEQYF
TGCGCCAGCAGCCCCCAGCAGGGCTGGTACGAGCAGTACTTC
>TRBV11-2|NA|TRBJ2-7|many
CASSSGLTTYEQYF
TGTGCCAGCAGCTCGGGGCTCACGACCTACGAGCAGTACTTC
>TRBV2|NA|TRBJ2-3|few
CASSGGDTQYF
TGTGCCAGCAGTGGAGGAGATACGCAGTATTTT
>TRBV12-3/TRBV12-4|NA|TRBJ2-5|many
CASRPGDPEAQYF
TGTGCCAGCAGACCCGGGGACCCCGAGGCCCAGTACTTC
>TRBV20-1|NA|TRBJ1-1|few
CSARPRPLGTEAFF
TGCAGTGCTAGGCCCCGTCCGCTCGGCACTGAAGCTTTCTTT
>TRBV7-2|NA|TRBJ1-6|many
CASSLAIGPNSPLHF
TGTGCCAGCAGCTTAGCAATCGGGCCTAATTCACCCCTCCACTTT
>TRBV6-2/TRBV6-3|NA|TRBJ1-5|many
CASSYSPNQPQHF
TGTGCCAGCAGTTACTCACCGAATCAGCCCCAGCATTTT
>TRBV12-3/TRBV12-4|NA|TRBJ2-7|many
CASSPLPGEQYF
TGTGCCAGCAGCCCCTTACCTGGGGAGCAGTACTTC
>TRBV4-1|NA|TRBJ1-2|many
CASSLREHYGYTF
TGCGCCAGCAGCCTCCGGGAGCACTATGGCTACACCTTC
>TRBV4-3|NA|TRBJ2-5|few
CASSQALWARGETQYF
TGCGCCAGCAGCCAAGCCCTCTGGGCTAGGGGTGAGACCCAGTACTTC
>TRBV30|TRBD1|TRBJ1-1|many
CAWSKTGSAEAFF
TGTGCCTGGAGTAAGACAGGGTCGGCTGAAGCTTTCTTT
>TRBV19|NA|TRBJ2-7|NA
CASSVRSSYKQYF
TGTGCCAGTAGTGTCAGAAGCTCCTACAAGCAGTACTTC
>TRBV28|NA|TRBJ2-5|many
CASSLFAEETQYF
TGTGCCAGCAGTTTATTTGCGGAAGAGACCCAGTACTTC
>TRBV20-1|TRBD2|TRBJ2-1|NA
CSARDLAGGRNEQFF
TGCAGTGCTAGAGATCTGGCGGGAGGGCGCAATGAGCAGTTCTTC
>TRBV29-1|NA|TRBJ1-4|few
CSVETLSANEKLFF
TGCAGCGTTGAGACCTTATCGGCTAATGAAAAACTGTTTTTT
>TRBV3-1|NA|TRBJ1-2|NA
CASSYRGTFRGYTF
TGTGCCAGCAGCTACCGGGGGACTTTTCGTGGCTACACCTTC
>TRBV2|NA|TRBJ2-7|NA
CASRLQSTSYEQYF
TGTGCCAGCAGGTTACAGTCCACCTCCTACGAGCAGTACTTC
>TRBV28|NA|TRBJ2-7|many
CASSLPPYEQYF
TGTGCCAGCAGTTTACCCCCCTACGAGCAGTACTTC
>TRBV6-1|NA|TRBJ2-7|many
CASSQGTFSYEQYF
TGTGCCAGCAGCCAGGGAACCTTCTCCTACGAGCAGTACTTC
>TRBV30|NA|TRBJ2-5|few
CAWTGSETQYF
TGTGCCTGGACAGGGTCAGAGACCCAGTACTTC
>TRBV27|TRBD1|TRBJ2-5|NA
CASSAVTGQETQYF
TGTGCCAGCAGTGCCGTGACAGGGCAAGAGACCCAGTACTTC
>TRBV19|NA|TRBJ1-1|few
CATSGLNTEAFF
TGTGCCACCTCGGGTCTGAACACTGAAGCTTTCTTT
>TRBV7-8|NA|TRBJ2-7|many
CASSLRGSTYEQYF
TGTGCCAGCAGCTTAAGGGGCTCCACCTACGAGCAGTACTTC
>TRBV5-1|NA|TRBJ2-1|few
CASSHHNEQFF
TGCGCCAGCAGCCACCACAATGAGCAGTTCTTC
>TRBV29-1|TRBD1|TRBJ2-7|few
CSIEGLRDRVSYEQYF
TGCAGCATTGAAGGGCTGCGGGACAGGGTATCCTACGAGCAGTACTTC
>TRBV7-9|NA|TRBJ1-1|NA
CASSLDGGGLTEAFF
TGTGCCAGCAGCTTAGATGGCGGGGGTCTCACTGAAGCTTTCTTT
>TRBV5-4|NA|TRBJ2-2|NA
CASSFDLRQADTGELFF
TGTGCCAGCAGCTTTGACCTTCGACAGGCCGACACCGGGGAGCTGTTTTTT
>TRBV4-2|NA|TRBJ1-4|NA
CASSQARGTEEKLFF
TGTGCCAGCAGCCAAGCCCGGGGTACGGAGGAAAAACTGTTTTTT
>TRBV20-1|TRBD2|TRBJ2-3|NA
CSASPSGIRTDTQYF
TGCAGTGCTAGTCCTAGCGGGATTCGGACAGATACGCAGTATTTT
>TRBV20-1|NA|TRBJ1-2|NA
CSAGTDRLSYGYTF
TGCAGTGCCGGGACCGACCGTCTTAGCTATGGCTACACCTTC
>TRBV6-1|TRBD2|TRBJ2-7|once
CASINEGTSGAEQYF
TGTGCCAGCATTAACGAGGGGACTAGTGGGGCCGAGCAGTACTTC
>TRBV7-2|NA|TRBJ2-7|few
CASSPRRPKSSYEQYF
TGTGCCAGCAGCCCCAGAAGGCCGAAGAGCTCCTACGAGCAGTACTTC
>TRBV7-2|NA|TRBJ1-5|few
CASSLGGVEPQHF
TGTGCCAGCAGCTTAGGGGGCGTGGAGCCCCAGCATTTT